This is a list of T cell receptor beta chains from one sample in a study of cytomegalovirus exposure and HLA in healthy donors. Sequencing was performed with immunoSEQ multiplex PCR; in TCRdb, only in-frame clones are kept and a portion is missing. The record lists 70,000 to 80,000 clones, of which the ten most abundant hold more than 2.5%. Sequencing was carried out using PBMCs. These receptors were collected from a man aged 35-49 years in good health and CMV-seronegative. The CDR3 runs from the conserved cysteine through the conserved F or W.

J | V | CDR3
TRBJ1-2 | TRBV30 | CAWVEGDPYGYTF
TRBJ2-7 | TRBV2 | CASNGETYEQYF
TRBJ1-5 | TRBV18 | CASSPGPKRNQPQHF
TRBJ2-7 | TRBV4-1 | CASSLTGVDDEQYF
TRBJ2-3 | TRBV28 | CASSWDRSTDTQYF
TRBJ1-1 | TRBV5-1 | CASSLAAGPSEAFF
TRBJ2-1 | TRBV5-1 | CASSLAGGSSYNEQFF
TRBJ1-1 | TRBV5-1 | CASSLQGSQYTEAFF
TRBJ2-7 | TRBV29-1 | CSVELPSSYEQYF
TRBJ1-4 | TRBV5-4 | CASSLSEANEKLFF
TRBJ2-7 | TRBV5-6 | CASTTTSGYEQYF
TRBJ1-2 | TRBV4-2 | CASSPIQGFYGYTF
TRBJ2-1 | TRBV7-3 | CASSLGSGVYNEQFF
TRBJ1-6 | TRBV28 | CASSFLVEEGSPLHF
TRBJ1-1 | TRBV19 | CASSIGMDRSYQNTEAFF
TRBJ2-4 | TRBV11-2 | CASRRAPAGNIQYF